Described below is a single TCR beta chain sequence and its context. Its matching antigen is unknown. The entry originates in a study of cytomegalovirus exposure and HLA in healthy donors. Study details: Within the Caucasian-associated ancestry cluster were approximately 77% of the 350 to 400 genotyped donors.

PCR involved 60 Vbeta and 13 Jbeta primers. Clones were read by immunoSEQ multiplex PCR, and TCRdb kept only the in-frame ones, dropping some. The sample contains about 180,000 clones, 82% of which appear only once. J was trimmed by 1 base and V by 6 bases; bases with no gene match: 6. The CDR3 is 15 amino acids. The germline V gene has CDR1 MNHNY and CDR2 SVGAGI (reference sequence). Study results and limitations: Later on, a genetic analysis was performed. It linked a missense variant in DCLRE1C with V- and J-gene trimming of TCR beta. A later analysis showed that HLA-associated TCR beta chains had undergone more clonal expansion than equally common others. A later examination showed that TCR association rates differed by HLA locus, with DRB1 most and HLA-C fewest.

V is TRBV6-6 and J is TRBJ1-1, with TRBD1 identical over 9 bases. This receptor was obtained from a man aged 35 to 55 in good health and CMV-seronegative. The sample was PBMCs. For the CDR3, the DNA is TGTGCCAGCAGCAATCCGGGACAGGGGAACACTGAAGCTTTCTTT. Its translation: CASSNPGQGNTEAFF.